This T cell receptor beta chain stems from a study of naive and memory T cell subsets listed by TCRdb under 2017. Turning to the overall study: Sorted naive and memory T cell subsets from peripheral blood were analyzed in the study using a UMI-based, open-source pipeline for TCR alpha and beta sequencing. The functional CMV T cell responses agreed completely with IgG serology results. RNA was DNase-treated and reverse transcribed with TCR constant-region primers, mostly using SuperScript III. The paper as a whole reports these results and caveats: A few larger clonotypes were present in naive repertoires, especially CD8 naive repertoires, and these clonotypes were possibly memory cells re-expressing CD45RA. Once error correction was done, more than 85% of naive TCR sequences showed up just once, which made the naive abundance distributions much steeper than those of the memory subsets. No ground truth was available to validate the repertoire findings for the naive and memory subsets. RNA-based TCR counts may be affected by expression changes linked to T cell activation and differentiation. Single alpha or beta chain sequences, rather than paired alpha/beta receptors, were used to define clonotypes. TCR abundance followed a power law whose exponent differed between naive and memory subsets but was consistent across the three individuals. In both CD4 and CD8 cells, the Gini index increased while Shannon and inverse Simpson diversity decreased from naive through CM, EM and EMRA.

Inclusive of the bounding cysteine and phenylalanine, the CDR3 is 15 residues long. CDR3 DNA only is kept here, 45 bases in frame from base 1. Concerning this clonotype: There is no known antigen for this receptor. There are no base qualities to consult, and no much larger clone falls within one base.

Libraries were prepared through UMI-ligation and nested PCR. An equimolar mix of two oligonucleotides covering both TRBC1 and TRBC2 was used as the beta constant-region primer. The ligated cDNA went through four rounds of PCR with nested alpha and beta constant-region primers together with the SP2 primer. A single-stranded oligonucleotide bearing the SP2 primer plus a 12-nucleotide UMI was ligated onto the 3' end of the cDNA by T4 RNA ligase 1. Incubation of the ligation reaction lasted roughly 20-25 hours at 16 degrees C. To avoid over-amplification, PCR2 was usually performed as a SYBR Green qPCR and halted once a predetermined threshold was reached. Apart from the first purification, every purification step used Agencourt AMPure XP magnetic beads. Library quantification was done by Qubit, followed by a TapeStation check on which the main peak was expected at around 650 bp. The pooled libraries were sequenced on an Illumina MiSeq using v2 2x251 paired-end kits, which usually yielded roughly 0.9-2.3 million reads per sample. Each sample's library went into the pool at 4 to 5 nM, and about 5-7% PhiX was added to help with cluster recognition. The authors processed their data as follows. Using tag matching that tolerated one base-pair mismatch, Decombinator assigned V and J genes to FASTQ reads that had been processed by Demultiplexor. UMIs were used by Collapsinator to correct both sequencing errors and frequency errors arising from PCR heterogeneity. CDR3Translator translated TCRs and extracted CDR3s from the conserved cysteine to the FGXG phenylalanine, flagging non-productive sequences. Gini, Shannon entropy and inverse Simpson indices were computed after subsampling the repertoires to the same number of UMI-defined TCRs. Power-law fits to clonotype abundance distributions were performed by maximum likelihood within the linear range. When run on a single naive CD8 sample, MIGEC and the pipeline yielded similar UMI counts, similar unique TCR numbers and similar clonal distributions. One analysis removed from the naive repertoire any naive TCRs that were also present in any memory subset from the same donor. The repertoires were searched for approximately 7,000 CMV-associated CDR3 sequences that had been compiled from VDJdb and a published dataset. The public reads were run again by TCRdb, first through fastp at Q25 and then through MiXCR, and only productive beta chains were kept. Rows with one shared CDR3 protein collapse into an entry with the most common genes and DNA. The V and J calls were determined by TCRdb, not by the authors. The sample records approximately 140,000 distinct CDR3 sequences, about 23% of which are singletons. The top ten hold 0.11% of the sample.

Separate amplification of TCR alpha and beta chain libraries was performed from the second PCR step onward. Donor CMV status was determined by IFNgamma production from CD4+ T cells after overnight stimulation of fresh PBMCs with CMV viral lysate. Using Miltenyi beads, CD4 T cells were first positively selected, and CD8 T cells were then positively selected from the CD4-negative fraction. After staining for CD3, CD4, CD8, CD45RA, CD27 and a live/dead dye, cells were sorted on a BD Aria II into four subsets based on CD45RA and CD27. Three healthy volunteers provided blood, and the blood of each volunteer was split into CD4 and CD8 T cells and then into four differentiation subsets. Roughly 120 ml of peripheral blood was collected from each donor, and PBMC were isolated from the blood using Ficoll-Paque PLUS density-gradient centrifugation. Sorted cells were lysed in RLT buffer, and RNA was extracted with a Qiagen RNeasy kit and stored at -80°C.

The rearranged segments are TRBV1 and TRBJ2-6. TRBV1 is described as a pseudogene. The TCR comes from a human donor in good health. The source material was naive CD4+ T cells from blood. Per the publication, the cell subset or site label means: naive T cells, CD45RA high CD27+. The nucleotide sequence is given as TGCACCAGCAGATACACGAGCTCTGGGGCCAACGTCCTGACTTTC. The encoded protein is CTSRYTSSGANVLTF.